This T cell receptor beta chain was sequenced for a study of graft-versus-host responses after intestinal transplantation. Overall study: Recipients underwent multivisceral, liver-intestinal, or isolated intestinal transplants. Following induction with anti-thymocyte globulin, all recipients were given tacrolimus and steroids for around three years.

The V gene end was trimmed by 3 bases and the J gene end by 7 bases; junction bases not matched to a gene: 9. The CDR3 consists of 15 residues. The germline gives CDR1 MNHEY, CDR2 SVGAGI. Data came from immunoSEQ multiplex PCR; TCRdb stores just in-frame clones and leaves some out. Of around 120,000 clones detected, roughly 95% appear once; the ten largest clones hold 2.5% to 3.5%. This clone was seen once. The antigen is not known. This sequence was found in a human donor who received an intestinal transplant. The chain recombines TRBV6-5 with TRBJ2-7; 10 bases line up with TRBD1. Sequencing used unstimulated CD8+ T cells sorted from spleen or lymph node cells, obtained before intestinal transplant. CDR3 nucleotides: TGTGCCAGCAGTTATTCGACAGGGGGCTCGGGGGAGCAGTACTTC. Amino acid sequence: CASSYSTGGSGEQYF.